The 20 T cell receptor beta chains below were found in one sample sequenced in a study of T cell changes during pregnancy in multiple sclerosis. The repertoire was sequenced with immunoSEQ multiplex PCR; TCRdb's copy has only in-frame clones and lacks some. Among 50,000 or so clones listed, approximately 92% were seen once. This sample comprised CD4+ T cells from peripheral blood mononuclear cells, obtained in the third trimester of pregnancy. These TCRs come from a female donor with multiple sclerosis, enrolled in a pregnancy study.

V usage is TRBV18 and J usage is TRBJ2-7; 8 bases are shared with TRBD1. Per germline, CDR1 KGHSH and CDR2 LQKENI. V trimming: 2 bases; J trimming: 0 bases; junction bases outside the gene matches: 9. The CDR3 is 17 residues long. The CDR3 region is CASSPGTGQVSSYEQYF. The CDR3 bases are TGTGCCAGCTCACCAGGCACGGGACAGGTGAGCTCCTACGAGCAGTACTTC.

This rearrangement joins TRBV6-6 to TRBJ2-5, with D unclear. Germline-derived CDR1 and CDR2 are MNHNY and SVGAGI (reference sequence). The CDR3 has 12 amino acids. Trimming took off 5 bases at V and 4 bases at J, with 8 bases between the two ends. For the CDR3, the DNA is TGTGCCAGCAGTCCGGTCGGAGAGACCCAGTACTTC. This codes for CASSPVGETQYF.

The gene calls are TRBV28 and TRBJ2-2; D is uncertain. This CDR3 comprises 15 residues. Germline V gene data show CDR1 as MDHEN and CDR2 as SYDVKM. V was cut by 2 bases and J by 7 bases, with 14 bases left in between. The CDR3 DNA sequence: TGTGCCAGCAGTTTACCGATCTTAGGCGGCGGGGAGCTGTTTTTT. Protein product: CASSLPILGGGELFF.

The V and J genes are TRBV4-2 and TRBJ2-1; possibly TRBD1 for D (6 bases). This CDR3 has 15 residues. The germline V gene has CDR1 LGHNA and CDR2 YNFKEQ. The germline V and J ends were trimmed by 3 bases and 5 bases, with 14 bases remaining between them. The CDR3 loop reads CASSQGGQRNNEQFF. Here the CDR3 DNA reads TGTGCCAGCAGCCAGGGCGGACAGCGGAACAATGAGCAGTTCTTC.

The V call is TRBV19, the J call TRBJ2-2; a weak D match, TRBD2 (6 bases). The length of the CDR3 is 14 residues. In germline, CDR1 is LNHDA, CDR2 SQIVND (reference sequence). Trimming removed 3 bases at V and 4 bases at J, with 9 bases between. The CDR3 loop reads CASSILGGTGELFF. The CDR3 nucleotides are TGTGCCAGTAGTATCTTGGGGGGCACCGGGGAGCTGTTTTTT. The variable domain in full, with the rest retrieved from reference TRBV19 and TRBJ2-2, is DGGITQSPKYLFRKEGQNVTLSCEQNLNHDAMYWYRQDPGQGLRLIYYSQIVNDFQKGDIAEGYSVSREKKESFPLTVTSAQKNPTAFYLCASSILGGTGELFFGEGSRLTVL.

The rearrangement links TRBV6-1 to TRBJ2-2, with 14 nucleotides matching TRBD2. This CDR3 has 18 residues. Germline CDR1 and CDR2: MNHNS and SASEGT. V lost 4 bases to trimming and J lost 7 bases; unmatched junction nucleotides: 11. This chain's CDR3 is CASSGLGLAGALVGELFF. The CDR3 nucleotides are TGTGCCAGCAGTGGCCTGGGACTAGCGGGAGCATTGGTCGGGGAGCTGTTTTTT.

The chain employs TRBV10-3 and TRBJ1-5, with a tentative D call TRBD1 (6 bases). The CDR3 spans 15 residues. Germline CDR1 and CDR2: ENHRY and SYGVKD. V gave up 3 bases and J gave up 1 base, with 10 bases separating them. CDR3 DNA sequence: TGTGCCATCAGTGAATATCAGGGGAGCAATCAGCCCCAGCATTTT. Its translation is CAISEYQGSNQPQHF.

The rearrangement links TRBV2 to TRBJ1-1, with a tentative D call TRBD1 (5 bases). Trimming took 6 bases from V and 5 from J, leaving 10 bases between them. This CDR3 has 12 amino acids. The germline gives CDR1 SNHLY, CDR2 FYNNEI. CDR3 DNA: TGTGCCAGCAGCCAGGGAGGTACTGAAGCTTTCTTT. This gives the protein CASSQGGTEAFF.

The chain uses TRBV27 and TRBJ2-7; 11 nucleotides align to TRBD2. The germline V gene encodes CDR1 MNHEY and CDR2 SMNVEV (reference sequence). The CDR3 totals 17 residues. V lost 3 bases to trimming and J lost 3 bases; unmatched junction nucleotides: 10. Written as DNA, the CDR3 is TGTGCCAGCAGTTTCGGCACTCCCGGGACTAGCGGCTACGAGCAGTACTTC. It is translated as CASSFGTPGTSGYEQYF.

The CDR3 DNA sequence: TGTGCCAGTACTGTATATCCAGGTGGGGCCAACGTCCTGACTTTC. Protein product: CASTVYPGGANVLTF. The chain has TRBV19 and TRBJ2-6, with D uncertain. This CDR3 comprises 15 residues. The V gene's germline CDR1 is LNHDA and CDR2 SQIVND (reference sequence). V shed 7 bases and J shed 3 bases, with 13 bases lying between them.

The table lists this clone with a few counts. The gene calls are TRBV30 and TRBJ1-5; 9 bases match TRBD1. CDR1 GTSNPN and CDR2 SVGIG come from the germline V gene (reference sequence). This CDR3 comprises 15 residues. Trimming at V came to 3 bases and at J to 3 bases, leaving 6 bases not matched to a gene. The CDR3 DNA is TGTGCCTGGAGCCTCGGGACAGGGTACAATCAGCCCCAGCATTTT. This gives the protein CAWSLGTGYNQPQHF. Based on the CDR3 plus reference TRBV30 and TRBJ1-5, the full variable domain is SQTIHQWPATLVQPVGSPLSLECTVEGTSNPNLYWYRQAAGRGLQLLFYSVGIGQISSEVPQNLSASRPQDRQFILSSKKLLLSDSGFYLCAWSLGTGYNQPQHFGDGTRLSIL.

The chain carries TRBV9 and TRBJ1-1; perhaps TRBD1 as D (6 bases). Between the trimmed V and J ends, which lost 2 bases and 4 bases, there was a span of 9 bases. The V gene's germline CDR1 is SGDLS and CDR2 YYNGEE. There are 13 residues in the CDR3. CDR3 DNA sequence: TGTGCCAGCAGCGTGGGACAACTCACTGAAGCTTTCTTT. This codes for CASSVGQLTEAFF. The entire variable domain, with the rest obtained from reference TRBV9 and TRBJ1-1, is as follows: DSGVTQTPKHLITATGQRVTLRCSPRSGDLSVYWYQQSLDQGLQFLIQYYNGEERAKGNILERFSAQQFPDLHSELNLSSLELGDSALYFCASSVGQLTEAFFGQGTRLTVV.

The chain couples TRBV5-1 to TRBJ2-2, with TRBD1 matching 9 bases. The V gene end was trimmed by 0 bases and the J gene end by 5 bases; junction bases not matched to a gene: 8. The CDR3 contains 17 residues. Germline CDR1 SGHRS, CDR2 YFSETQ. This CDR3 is CASSLGTGQGLTGELFF. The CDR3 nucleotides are TGCGCCAGCAGCTTGGGAACGGGACAGGGTTTGACCGGGGAGCTGTTTTTT.

The chain's CDR3 is CASSSLRTEGNYGYTF. The CDR3, as DNA: TGTGCCAGCAGCTCACTTCGGACAGAGGGCAACTATGGCTACACCTTC. The chain couples TRBV11-3 to TRBJ1-2; D is possibly TRBD1 (6 bases). Trimming pared 4 bases from V and 2 bases from J, leaving 17 bases between. CDR3 size: 16 residues. The germline gives CDR1 SGHNT, CDR2 YENEEA.

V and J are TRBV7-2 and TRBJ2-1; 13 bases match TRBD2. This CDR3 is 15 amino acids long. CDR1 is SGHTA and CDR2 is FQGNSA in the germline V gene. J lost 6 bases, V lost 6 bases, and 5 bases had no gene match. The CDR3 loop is CASSPGLAGFNEQFF. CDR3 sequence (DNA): TGTGCCAGCAGTCCGGGACTAGCGGGGTTCAATGAGCAGTTCTTC.

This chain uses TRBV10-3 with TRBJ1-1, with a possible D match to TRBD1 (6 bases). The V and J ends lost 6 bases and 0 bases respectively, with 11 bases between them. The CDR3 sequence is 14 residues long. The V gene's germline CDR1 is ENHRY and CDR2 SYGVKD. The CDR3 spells CAISRTGMNTEAFF. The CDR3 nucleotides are TGTGCCATCAGCAGAACAGGGATGAACACTGAAGCTTTCTTT.

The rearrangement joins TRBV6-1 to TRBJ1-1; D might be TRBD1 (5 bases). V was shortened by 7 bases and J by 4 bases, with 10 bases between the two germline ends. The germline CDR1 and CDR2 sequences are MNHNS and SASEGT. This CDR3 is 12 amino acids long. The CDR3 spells CASTRAGTEAFF. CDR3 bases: TGTGCCAGCACCAGGGCTGGCACTGAAGCTTTCTTT.

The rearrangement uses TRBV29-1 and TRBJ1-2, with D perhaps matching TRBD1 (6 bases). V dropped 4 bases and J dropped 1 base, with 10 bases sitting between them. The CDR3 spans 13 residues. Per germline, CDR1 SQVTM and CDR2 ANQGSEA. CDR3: CSVVGGFNYGYTF. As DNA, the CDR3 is TGCAGCGTTGTAGGGGGTTTTAACTATGGCTACACCTTC.

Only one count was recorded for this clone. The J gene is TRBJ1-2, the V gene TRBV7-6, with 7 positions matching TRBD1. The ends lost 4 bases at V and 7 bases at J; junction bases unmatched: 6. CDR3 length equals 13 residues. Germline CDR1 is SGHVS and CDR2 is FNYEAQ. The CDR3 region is CASSSPRGAGYTF. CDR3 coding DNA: TGTGCCAGCAGCTCTCCCAGGGGGGCTGGCTACACCTTC.

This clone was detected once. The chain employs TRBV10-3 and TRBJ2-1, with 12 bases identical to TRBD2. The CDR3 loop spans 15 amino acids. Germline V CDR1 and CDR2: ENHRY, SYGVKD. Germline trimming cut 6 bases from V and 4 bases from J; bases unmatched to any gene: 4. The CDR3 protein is CAISPGTSGYNEQFF. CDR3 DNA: TGTGCCATCAGCCCCGGGACTAGCGGGTACAATGAGCAGTTCTTC.